These T cell receptor beta chains were read from a single sample in a study of Ad26.COV2.S vaccination and SARS-CoV-2 variants. Repertoires were generated with immunoSEQ multiplex PCR, while TCRdb's copy carries only in-frame clones and drops some. The table lists about 460,000 clones, 70% to 90% of them singletons. The sample in question was peripheral blood, obtained in a trial of Ad26.COV2.S vaccine versus placebo. The receptors come from a person between 18 and 60 years old who received the Ad26.COV2.S COVID-19 vaccine or a placebo. The CDR3 runs from the conserved cysteine through the conserved F or W. D genes are given only for firm matches. Rows may omit the clone size; those that give it use once, few, many or a size class.

v_call	d_call	j_call	clone_size	cdr3_nt	cdr3_aa
TRBV25-1	-	TRBJ1-2	-	TGTGCCAGCAGTGAATTGAGCAGGGCGGGCTATGGCTACACCTTC	CASSELSRAGYGYTF
TRBV6-5	-	TRBJ2-7	once	TGTGCCACCACCTGGTCCCAGGGGACCTTATTCGAGCAGTACTTC	CATTWSQGTLFEQYF
TRBV27	TRBD1	TRBJ2-7	-	TGTGCCAGCAGTTCCTACCGACAGGGGGGAGAATTCTACGAGCAGTACTTC	CASSSYRQGGEFYEQYF
TRBV9	TRBD2	TRBJ2-1	-	TGTGCCAGCAGCGTAGCTGGACTAGCGGGATCGTCCTACAATGAGCAGTTCTTC	CASSVAGLAGSSYNEQFF
TRBV9	-	TRBJ2-6	-	TGTGCCAGCAGCGTAGACTTTGCGGGACAGCCTGGGGCCAACGTCCTGACTTTC	CASSVDFAGQPGANVLTF
TRBV5-1	-	TRBJ1-2	-	TGCGCCAGCAGAAAGGGAGGGGCGGAGGGTGATGGCTACACCTTC	CASRKGGAEGDGYTF
TRBV7-8	-	TRBJ2-1	-	TGTGCCAGCAGCGGTAGAGCCGGGACGGCCTACAATGAGCAGTTCTTC	CASSGRAGTAYNEQFF
TRBV6-5	-	TRBJ1-1	-	TGTGCCAGCAGTAAACCCGGCCCCCCGGGGACTGAAGCTTTCTTT	CASSKPGPPGTEAFF
TRBV7-2	-	TRBJ2-1	-	TGTGCCAGCAGCCGGGACTCCGATGAGCAGTTCTTC	CASSRDSDEQFF
TRBV15	-	TRBJ2-7	-	TGTGCCACCAGCAGAGATTTAGTGGGCCTCTACGAGCAGTACTTC	CATSRDLVGLYEQYF
TRBV7-9	TRBD1	TRBJ1-1	-	TGTGCCAGCGATAGACAGGGGTTGAACACTGAAGCTTTCTTT	CASDRQGLNTEAFF
TRBV19	TRBD2	TRBJ2-7	-	TGTGCCAGCTCAATTCGCCGGGACTACATATACGAGCAGTACTTC	CASSIRRDYIYEQYF
TRBV5-8	-	TRBJ1-5	-	TGTGCCAGCAGCTTGTACGGCTCCCCTCAGCCCCAGCATTTT	CASSLYGSPQPQHF
TRBV13	TRBD1	TRBJ2-7	-	TGTGCCAGCAGCTCGACAGGGAACCCCTACGAGCAGTACTTC	CASSSTGNPYEQYF
TRBV24-1	TRBD1	TRBJ2-1	-	TGTGCCACCAGTGATAGGGCAGGGGGCTACAATGAGCAGTTCTTC	CATSDRAGGYNEQFF
TRBV24-1	-	TRBJ2-1	-	TGTGCCACCAGTGACCCTACGACTAGTGGGGGTGTGAATGAGCAGTTCTTC	CATSDPTTSGGVNEQFF
TRBV7-2	-	TRBJ1-5	-	TGTGCCAGCAGCTTCGGGCATAATCAGCCCCAGCATTTT	CASSFGHNQPQHF
TRBV5-4	TRBD1	TRBJ2-4	-	TGTGCCAGCAGCCCAGACCTGGGGACAGGGTTGGTGGGAGCCAAAAACATTCAGTACTTC	CASSPDLGTGLVGAKNIQYF
TRBV12-3/TRBV12-4	-	TRBJ1-2	-	TGTGCCAGCAGTTTAGATGGATATGGCTACACCTTC	CASSLDGYGYTF
TRBV28	TRBD1	TRBJ1-3	few	TGTGCCAGCAGTTTATGCCGGGACAGGGCCCCTCCCCGCCCGGGAAACACCATATATTTT	CASSLCRDRAPPRPGNTIYF
TRBV5-1	-	TRBJ1-2	-	TGCGCCAGCAGCACCGGGACCTCTAACTATGGCTACACCTTC	CASSTGTSNYGYTF
TRBV27	TRBD2	TRBJ2-7	-	TGTGCCAGCAGTCTACGACTAGCGGCCTACTACGAGCAGTACTTC	CASSLRLAAYYEQYF
TRBV9	TRBD1	TRBJ2-7	-	TGTGCCAGCAGCGCCAACACAGGGGGTGGGAGCGAGCAGTACTTC	CASSANTGGGSEQYF
TRBV7-8	TRBD1	TRBJ1-2	-	TGTGCCAGCAGCTTAGCGGAGACAGGGGACTATGGCTACACCTTC	CASSLAETGDYGYTF
TRBV9	TRBD2	TRBJ2-1	once	TGTGCCAGCAGCCCCAGCGGGAGGTTGACACATGAGCAGTTCTTC	CASSPSGRLTHEQFF
TRBV5-5	TRBD1	TRBJ2-7	-	TGTGCCAGCAGCTCAGGGGGATGGGACGAGCAGTACTTC	CASSSGGWDEQYF
TRBV5-1	-	TRBJ1-2	-	TGCGCCAGCAGCTCCGGGACAAATGGCTACACCTTC	CASSSGTNGYTF
TRBV7-2	-	TRBJ1-2	-	TGTGCCAGCAGCTTATTGTTTCGGAGTTCTAACTATGGCTACACCTTC	CASSLLFRSSNYGYTF
TRBV30	TRBD1	TRBJ1-3	-	TGTGCCTGGAGCCATTCCGGGACAGGGGGAAACACCATATATTTT	CAWSHSGTGGNTIYF
TRBV28	-	TRBJ2-6	-	TGTGCCAGCGGTATGTTATGGGACTCTGGGGCCAACGTCCTGACTTTC	CASGMLWDSGANVLTF
TRBV5-5	-	TRBJ2-1	-	TGTGCCAGCAGCTTTGGCACTAGCTCCTACAATGAGCAGTTCTTC	CASSFGTSSYNEQFF
TRBV7-9	TRBD1	TRBJ2-2	-	TGTGCCAGCAGTCCCGAGCAGGGGGCCCTGAACACCGGGGAGCTGTTTTTT	CASSPEQGALNTGELFF
TRBV7-7	-	TRBJ2-1	once	TGTGCTAGCAGCCCCGGGTTTATGGCCGAGGAAGAGCAGTTCTTC	CASSPGFMAEEEQFF
TRBV5-1	-	TRBJ1-4	-	TGCGCCAGCAGCTTGGCCGGGAGGGGTCATGAAAAACTGTTTTTT	CASSLAGRGHEKLFF
TRBV14	-	TRBJ2-3	few	TGTGCCAGCAGCCAAGGGGCTACGCAGTATTTT	CASSQGATQYF
TRBV7-2	-	TRBJ2-7	-	TGTGCCAGCAGCTTAGACCCACCAACCTACGAGCAGTACTTC	CASSLDPPTYEQYF
TRBV30	-	TRBJ1-1	-	TGTGCCTGGAGTGGATACGGGCACACTGAAGCTTTCTTT	CAWSGYGHTEAFF
TRBV7-9	-	TRBJ1-2	-	TGTGCCAGCAGCCGCTATTCACGATTTTATCTGAACGATGGCTACACCTTC	CASSRYSRFYLNDGYTF
TRBV27	-	TRBJ2-1	-	TGTGCCAGCAGTTTCCTAGCAGACTCCTACAATGAGCAGTTCTTC	CASSFLADSYNEQFF